The clone carrying this T cell receptor (beta chain) occurred many times. Antigen: not known. Synthesis of TCR cDNA relied on 5'RACE template switching, which attached a universal primer site and UMIs. TCRdb called the 5' RACE reads again in MiXCR, with one record for every CDR3 protein. The table includes 250,000 or so distinct CDR3 sequences, roughly 3.7% detected once. This specimen comes from a study of T cells after yellow fever vaccination. Regarding the study as a whole: Abundant contaminating clonotypes from the bulk population could appear in FACS-sorted repertoires. A secondary response was less intense yet reached its peak sooner, at day 5 versus 15. Among primary-vaccination clones, most reappeared after the booster, at approximately 97% for CD4 and more than 85% for CD8.

Trimming removed 1 base from V and 4 bases from J; junction bases left unmatched: 6. This CDR3 is 17 amino acids long. The V gene's germline CDR1 is SGHTA and CDR2 FQGNSA. The chain employs TRBV7-2 and TRBJ2-3, with 12 bases matching TRBD2. The sample here was PBMCs, taken 15 days after the yellow fever booster vaccination. The TCR comes from a man aged 18 to 30 who received the YFV17D yellow fever vaccine. Written as DNA, the CDR3 is TGTGCCAGCAGCTTAGAGACTAGCGGGGGTTGGGCAGATACGCAGTATTTT. Protein: CASSLETSGGWADTQYF.